This entry lists 17 T cell receptor beta chains sequenced from one sample in a study of coeliac disease. Study findings and constraints: Lower clonality than controls marked TRB and TRG repertoires from active celiac intraepithelial and lamina propria samples.

Their cognate antigens are unknown. TCRdb's table, derived via immunoSEQ multiplex PCR, lists solely in-frame clones and lacks some. The data hold 3,500 to 5,000 clones, with roughly two thirds observed a single time. Sample: intraepithelial lymphocytes from the gut. The origin of the receptors is a woman younger than 30 with active celiac disease.

This clone occurred once. This sequence joins TRBV6-1 and TRBJ2-7; no reliable D call. CDR3 size: 15 residues. CDR1 is MNHNS and CDR2 is SASEGT in the germline V gene. Trimming left V 5 bases short and J 3 bases short, with 17 bases between. The chain's CDR3 is CASSLSSSGFYEQYF. The CDR3, as DNA: TGTGCCAGCAGTCTGTCATCTAGTGGGTTCTACGAGCAGTACTTC.

The chain recombines TRBV28 with TRBJ2-2; 8 nucleotides match TRBD2. J was trimmed by 7 bases and V by 5 bases; bases with no gene match: 9. Germline CDR1 MDHEN, CDR2 SYDVKM. The CDR3 extends over 15 amino acids. CDR3 in amino acids: CASSSGGPGYGELFF. The CDR3 DNA sequence: TGTGCCAGCAGTAGCGGGGGCCCGGGGTACGGGGAGCTGTTTTTT.

V usage is TRBV6-5 and J usage is TRBJ1-5; D is unresolved. Per the germline V gene, CDR1 is MNHEY and CDR2 is SVGAGI. This CDR3 region has 14 residues. Trimming left V 0 bases short and J 2 bases short, with 5 bases between. CDR3 bases: TGTGCCAGCAGTTACTCGCAGGGCAATCAGCCCCAGCATTTT. This codes for CASSYSQGNQPQHF.

The chain links TRBV4-2 to TRBJ2-3, with D maybe TRBD1 (6 bases). Germline CDR1 reads LGHNA; CDR2 reads YNFKEQ. The V end lost 4 bases, the J end lost 2 bases, and 13 bases lay between the germline ends. The CDR3 sequence is 15 residues long. Here the CDR3 reads CASSPPAGDTDTQYF. The CDR3 DNA sequence: TGTGCCAGCAGCCCACCCGCAGGGGACACAGATACGCAGTATTTT.

The rearrangement uses TRBV30 and TRBJ2-1; no definite D call. Germline V gene sequence: CDR1 GTSNPN, CDR2 SVGIG (reference sequence). Trimming shortened V by 2 bases and J by 0 bases, and 5 bases separated the two germline ends. The length of the CDR3 is 13 residues. CDR3 nucleotide sequence: TGTGCCTGGAGTTCCAGCTCCTACAATGAGCAGTTCTTC. It yields the protein CAWSSSSYNEQFF.

The chain couples TRBV19 to TRBJ1-4; D not resolved. V was cut by 6 bases and J by 0 bases, with 14 bases left in between. Germline V gene sequence: CDR1 LNHDA, CDR2 SQIVND (reference sequence). This CDR3 has 16 residues. CDR3 loop: CASRSRSIATNEKLFF. The CDR3 nucleotides read TGTGCCAGTAGGTCCAGATCGATTGCAACTAATGAAAAACTGTTTTTT.

This sequence joins TRBV13 and TRBJ2-1, with 7 bases identical to TRBD2. There are 12 residues in the CDR3. The V segment lost 6 bases and the J segment 13 bases; nucleotides outside the gene matches: 9. CDR1 is PRHDT, CDR2 FYEKMQ, per germline (reference sequence). Written as DNA, the CDR3 is TGTGCCAGCAGGGTGGACGGGGGGAATCAGTTCTTC. Amino acid sequence: CASRVDGGNQFF.

This rearrangement joins TRBV6-6 to TRBJ2-7; TRBD2 aligns across 9 bases. Germline values: CDR1 MNHNY, CDR2 SVGAGI (reference sequence). The CDR3 runs 15 residues. The ends lost 5 bases at V and 1 base at J; junction bases unmatched: 6. This chain's CDR3 is CASSKLAGYSYEQYV. The CDR3 bases are TGTGCCAGCAGTAAACTAGCGGGTTATTCCTACGAGCAGTACGTC.

J is TRBJ1-3 and V is TRBV11-2; 8 nucleotides match TRBD1. CDR1 and CDR2 from the germline V gene are SGHAT and FQNNGV. This CDR3 comprises 15 residues. V lost 5 bases and J lost 3; bases outside the gene matches: 6. The CDR3 DNA follows: TGTGCCAGCAGCCCCCAGGACAGGGATGGAAACACCATATATTTT. This sequence encodes CASSPQDRDGNTIYF.

This chain uses TRBV2 with TRBJ1-5; D is unclear. CDR3 size: 14 residues. CDR1 SNHLY and CDR2 FYNNEI come from the germline V gene. Trimming cost V 5 bases and J 5 bases, with 13 bases left between them. CDR3 in DNA: TGTGCCAGCAGTCGCCGACAAGATTATCAGCCCCAGCATTTT. It yields the protein CASSRRQDYQPQHF. Full variable domain (outside the CDR3, taken from reference TRBV2 and TRBJ1-5): EPEVTQTPSHQVTQMGQEVILRCVPISNHLYFYWYRQILGQKVEFLVSFYNNEISEKSEIFDDQFSVERPDGSNFTLKIRSTKLEDSAMYFCASSRRQDYQPQHFGDGTRLSIL.

This clone was observed a handful of times. The V call is TRBV6-6, the J call TRBJ1-1; weak D call: TRBD1 (6 bases). CDR1 and CDR2 from the germline V gene are MNHNY and SVGAGI (reference sequence). This CDR3 has 14 amino acids. Trimming cost V 2 bases and J 5 bases, with 12 bases left between them. In DNA, the CDR3 is TGTGCCAGCAGTTACGGCACAGGGTTTACTGAAGCTTTCTTT. This sequence encodes CASSYGTGFTEAFF.

This chain links TRBV6-5 with TRBJ2-3; D unclear. The CDR3 is 12 amino acids. Germline CDR1 reads MNHEY; CDR2 reads SVGAGI. Trimming removed 0 bases at V and 5 bases at J, with 3 bases between. The CDR3 spells CASSYSRDTQYF. In DNA, the CDR3 is TGTGCCAGCAGTTACTCCAGAGATACGCAGTATTTT.

The J gene is TRBJ2-1, the V gene TRBV9; TRBD2 aligns across 10 bases. The CDR3 length is 15 residues. Trimming removed 0 bases from V and 6 bases from J; junction bases left unmatched: 3. Germline V gene sequence: CDR1 SGDLS, CDR2 YYNGEE. This CDR3 is CASSVEGLASNEQFF. The CDR3 region has the DNA TGTGCCAGCAGCGTAGAGGGACTAGCGAGCAATGAGCAGTTCTTC.

By its share, this clone is medium-sized. This sequence joins TRBV6-1 and TRBJ1-5; D unresolved. Germline-derived CDR1 and CDR2 are MNHNS and SASEGT. V was cut by 4 bases and J by 0 bases, with 13 bases left in between. CDR3 length: 16 residues. The CDR3 region has the DNA TGTGCCAGCAGTGCAGAGGTGGTTTATAGCAATCAGCCCCAGCATTTT. Translated: CASSAEVVYSNQPQHF.

There are a few counts of this clone. The V and J genes are TRBV29-1 and TRBJ2-7, with TRBD2 matching 10 bases. The CDR3 has 12 residues. The germline CDR1 and CDR2 sequences are SQVTM and ANQGSEA. V lost 7 bases and J lost 5; bases outside the gene matches: 5. CDR3 sequence reads: CSGGSGGDEQYF. DNA of the CDR3: TGCAGCGGCGGCAGCGGGGGGGACGAGCAGTACTTC.

The rearrangement uses TRBV28 and TRBJ2-7; a weak D match, TRBD2 (6 bases). The germline CDR1 and CDR2 sequences are MDHEN and SYDVKM. The CDR3 runs to 17 residues. The V and J ends lost 6 bases and 0 bases respectively, with 21 bases between them. The CDR3 nucleotides read TGTGCCAGCAGCGTGAATAATGGAGGGGTCCCCTCCTACGAGCAGTACGTC. Encoded protein: CASSVNNGGVPSYEQYV.

This clone was counted once. V is TRBV9 and J is TRBJ1-2; TRBD1 matches at 8 bases. Trimming removed 3 bases from V and 1 base from J; junction bases left unmatched: 5. The CDR3 extends over 15 amino acids. CDR1 and CDR2 (germline): SGDLS, YYNGEE. CDR3 region: CASSDTGGGNYGYTF. CDR3 sequence (DNA): TGTGCCAGCAGCGACACAGGGGGAGGTAACTATGGCTACACCTTC. Looking up the rest from reference TRBV9 and TRBJ1-2 gives the full variable domain: DSGVTQTPKHLITATGQRVTLRCSPRSGDLSVYWYQQSLDQGLQFLIQYYNGEERAKGNILERFSAQQFPDLHSELNLSSLELGDSALYFCASSDTGGGNYGYTFGSGTRLTVV.